This T cell receptor (beta chain) was recovered during a study of tumor-infiltrating lymphocytes in primary liver carcinoma. Total RNA amounting to 450 to 500 ng was the source from which TCR beta cDNA was made with a constant-region primer. The TCR beta library was amplified through three nested multiplex PCR rounds in a modified ARM-PCR procedure. Running 9 to 10 cycles apiece, the first two PCR rounds relied on TRBV1-TRBV30 forward primers together with a C-beta reverse primer. One entry per CDR3 protein results from TCRdb running MiXCR on the multiplex PCR reads. The sample has approximately 310,000 distinct CDR3 sequences, over 55% seen once. They got blood RNA out of unsorted whole blood and also pulled out germline DNA. Study-wide results and limits: Reduced overlap was seen in tumor-adjacent and tumor-blood pairs versus tumor region pairs.

Trimming shortened V by 0 bases and J by 5 bases, and 11 bases separated the two germline ends. The CDR3 has 15 residues. Germline lookup yields CDR1 LGHNA and CDR2 YNFKEQ. This clonotype occurred many times. Its matching antigen is unknown. Sequences were obtained from peripheral blood. This sequence joins TRBV4-2 and TRBJ1-5; possibly TRBD1 for D (5 bases). This clonotype was sampled from a middle-aged man with primary liver carcinoma and hepatitis B virus infection. CDR3: CASSQEMDIDQPQHF. The CDR3 region has the DNA TGTGCCAGCAGCCAAGAAATGGACATTGATCAGCCCCAGCATTTT.